This paragraph reports one T cell receptor (beta chain). This CDR3 spans 15 amino acids. Trimming shortened V by 3 bases and J by 2 bases, and 11 bases separated the two germline ends. Via MiXCR, TCRdb re-called the RT-PCR reads, giving one row per CDR3 protein. The sample has about 700,000 distinct CDR3 sequences, 12% to 15% seen once. Sequencing used memory CD4+ T cells from blood. This chain links TRBV12-3 or TRBV12-4 with TRBJ2-1; D unresolved. The receptor was derived from a female donor in good health, serving as a healthy control. CDR3 residues: CASSFRRVPYNEQFF. The CDR3 coding sequence is TGTGCCAGCAGTTTTCGCCGGGTTCCCTACAATGAGCAGTTCTTC.